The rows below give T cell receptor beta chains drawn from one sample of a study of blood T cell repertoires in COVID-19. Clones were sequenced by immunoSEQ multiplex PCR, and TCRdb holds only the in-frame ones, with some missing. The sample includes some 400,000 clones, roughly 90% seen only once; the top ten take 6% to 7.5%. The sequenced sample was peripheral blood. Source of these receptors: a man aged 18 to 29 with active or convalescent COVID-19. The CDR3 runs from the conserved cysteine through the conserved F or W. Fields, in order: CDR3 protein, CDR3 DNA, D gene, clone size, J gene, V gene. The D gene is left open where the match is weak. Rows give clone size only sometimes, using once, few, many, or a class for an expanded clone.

CASRPGQGYGEQFF TGTGCCAGCAGACCGGGACAGGGGTATGGTGAGCAGTTCTTC TRBD1 once TRBJ2-1 TRBV5-4
CASSTRQGEAKNIQYF TGTGCCAGCAGCACTAGACAGGGCGAAGCCAAAAACATTCAGTACTTC TRBD1 . TRBJ2-4 TRBV5-8
CASSTGQGGLYGYTF TGTGCCAGTAGTACGGGACAGGGGGGGCTTTATGGCTACACCTTC TRBD1 . TRBJ1-2 TRBV19
CASSLDTLRNPIYF TGTGCCAGCAGCTTGGACACCTTACGAAATCCCATATATTTT . once TRBJ1-3 TRBV5-6
CASSLELIPGNTIYF TGTGCCAGCAGCTTAGAACTCATCCCTGGAAACACCATATATTTT . . TRBJ1-3 TRBV7-6
CASSGGDRVPLLGAFF TGTGCCAGCAGCGGTGGGGACAGGGTACCACTCCTGGGAGCTTTCTTT TRBD1 . TRBJ1-1 TRBV9
CASSLALAGVGEQYF TGTGCCAGCAGCTTGGCCCTAGCGGGAGTGGGCGAGCAGTACTTC TRBD2 . TRBJ2-7 TRBV5-8
CASSLRTLGGYTF TGTGCCAGCAGTTTACGGACACTCGGTGGCTACACCTTC . . TRBJ1-2 TRBV28
CASSPSTASQETQYF TGTGCCAGCAGCCCCTCCACAGCTTCTCAAGAGACCCAGTACTTC . . TRBJ2-5 TRBV9
CASRVPGQGNSPLHF TGTGCCAGCAGAGTACCGGGACAGGGAAATTCACCCCTCCACTTT TRBD1 . TRBJ1-6 TRBV6-5
CASSPGRTEAFF TGTGCCAGCTCACCTGGGAGGACTGAAGCTTTCTTT . . TRBJ1-1 TRBV18
CASSSGQGSYEQYF TGTGCCAGCAGCTCCGGACAGGGGAGCTACGAGCAGTACTTC TRBD1 . TRBJ2-7 TRBV7-2
CASSISGKGTEAFF TGTGCCAGTAGTATTTCAGGGAAGGGGACTGAAGCTTTCTTT . . TRBJ1-1 TRBV19
CASSPGEGVYPYF TGTGCCAGCAGCCCAGGGGAGGGTGTGTATCCGTACTTC . . TRBJ2-4 TRBV3-1/TRBV3-2
CASSLGQKLPGELFF TGTGCCAGCAGCCTGGGACAAAAACTCCCCGGGGAGCTGTTTTTT . . TRBJ2-2 TRBV5-4
CASSPTASTNEKLFF TGTGCCAGCAGTCCAACAGCCTCAACTAATGAAAAACTGTTTTTT . . TRBJ1-4 TRBV27
CASSQGQGTEAFF TGTGCCAGCAGCCAGGGACAGGGGACTGAAGCTTTCTTT TRBD1 few TRBJ1-1 TRBV4-2
CASSVSVRARGVWDEQFF TGTGCCAGCAGCGTTAGCGTGAGGGCCAGGGGGGTTTGGGATGAGCAGTTCTTC . . TRBJ2-1 TRBV7-9
CASSLVGHTPDTQYF TGTGCCAGCAGCTTGGTAGGACACACCCCAGATACGCAGTATTTT . . TRBJ2-3 TRBV5-5
CASSPVGASPTAITFF TGTGCCAGCTCACCAGTGGGGGCCTCTCCGACGGCCATAACTTTCTTT . . TRBJ1-1 TRBV18
CASSTGQGFNSPLHF TGCGCCAGCAGCACAGGACAGGGTTTCAATTCACCCCTCCACTTT TRBD1 . TRBJ1-6 TRBV5-1
CASSPWTEYTDTQYF TGTGCCAGCAGTCCCTGGACAGAATACACAGATACGCAGTATTTT . . TRBJ2-3 TRBV27
CASRYRDWGTDTQYF TGTGCCAGCAGATACCGGGACTGGGGCACAGATACGCAGTATTTT . . TRBJ2-3 TRBV6-5
CASRASRGGQGNEQFF TGTGCCAGCAGGGCGTCTAGAGGGGGCCAGGGGAATGAGCAGTTCTTC TRBD1 . TRBJ2-1 TRBV2
CSVLAGVGYNEQFF TGCAGCGTCCTAGCGGGAGTAGGGTACAATGAGCAGTTCTTC TRBD2 . TRBJ2-1 TRBV29-1
CASSLPRETYEQYF TGTGCCAGCAGCTTACCCCGGGAGACCTACGAGCAGTACTTC . . TRBJ2-7 TRBV7-9
CASSGEKGNQPQHF TGTGCCAGCAGCGGGGAGAAGGGCAATCAGCCCCAGCATTTT . . TRBJ1-5 TRBV2
CATSRGTGGSNYGYTF TGTGCCACCTCGAGGGGGACAGGGGGAAGTAACTATGGCTACACCTTC TRBD1 . TRBJ1-2 TRBV27
CASSEEQVDGNTIYF TGTGCCAGCAGTGAAGAGCAGGTTGATGGAAACACCATATATTTT . . TRBJ1-3 TRBV2
CASSPIAPAEREKLFF TGTGCCAGCAGCCCCATAGCACCAGCCGAAAGAGAAAAACTGTTTTTT . . TRBJ1-4 TRBV14
CSVTGFFDTQYF TGCAGCGTTACAGGGTTTTTTGATACGCAGTATTTT . . TRBJ2-3 TRBV29-1
CARAALEQGRAWGEQYF TGCGCCAGGGCCGCGCTCGAACAGGGTCGGGCCTGGGGGGAGCAGTACTTC . . TRBJ2-7 TRBV10-1
CASSTRTGPYGYTF TGTGCCAGCAGTACAAGAACAGGGCCCTATGGCTACACCTTC . . TRBJ1-2 TRBV27
CASTQGSRNEQYF TGTGCCAGCACCCAGGGGTCGCGCAACGAGCAGTACTTC . once TRBJ2-7 TRBV7-9
CASSVPGAGALVYTGELFF TGTGCCAGCAGTGTCCCGGGGGCGGGGGCCCTCGTATACACCGGGGAGCTGTTTTTT . . TRBJ2-2 TRBV2
CASSMGLYRSTDTQYF TGTGCCAGTAGTATGGGCCTCTACCGAAGCACAGATACGCAGTATTTT . . TRBJ2-3 TRBV19
CASSPSDREKTQYF TGTGCCAGCAGTCCGTCAGACAGGGAAAAGACCCAGTACTTC TRBD1 . TRBJ2-5 TRBV28
CASSEPSQGNYGYTF TGTGCCAGCAGTGAACCGTCACAGGGGAACTATGGCTACACCTTC TRBD1 . TRBJ1-2 TRBV2
CATSRTGANTEAFF TGTGCCACCAGTCGGACAGGAGCGAACACTGAAGCTTTCTTT TRBD1 . TRBJ1-1 TRBV24-1
CASSQTSNTGELFF TGTGCCAGCAGCCAGACATCGAACACCGGGGAGCTGTTTTTT . . TRBJ2-2 TRBV6-2/TRBV6-3
CASSLVGQGALGNTIYF TGCGCCAGCAGCTTGGTTGGACAGGGGGCGCTTGGAAACACCATATATTTT TRBD1 few TRBJ1-3 TRBV5-1